This record looks at one T cell receptor (beta chain) sequence and its context. No antigen is known for it. No quality values exist for individual bases; no much larger clone is one base distant. Receptor libraries were prepared by 5' RACE. The sample was run on a NextSeq 500. To allow correction of PCR and sequencing errors, the TCR library protocol tagged every TCR cDNA molecule with a unique molecular identifier. Per the source publication's procedure: Decombinator tools were used for TCR identification, UMI-based error correction and CDR3 extraction. TCRs above a frequency of 2 per 1,000, corresponding to the top 1% of the tumor frequency distribution, were defined as expanded. Each repertoire was subsampled 100 times to 5,000 TCRs, after which Renyi diversity was computed with the R vegan package. To build CDR3 similarity networks, amino acid triplet string-kernel similarity was used, and CDR3s were connected when their pairwise similarity was above 0.82. TCRdb handled the public reads itself, with Q25 trimming in fastp and clone calling in MiXCR, and kept productive beta chains. Every CDR3 protein is listed once, alongside the most common genes and DNA of its rows. TCRdb, rather than the study authors, made the V and J calls. This sample lists roughly 50,000 distinct CDR3 sequences; 7.5% to 8% were detected once. Roughly an eighth of the sample rests with the top ten.

The data were obtained in a study of spatial heterogeneity in lung cancer (dated by TCRdb to about 2019). Turning to the overall study: Beta-chain transcripts were consistently detected in greater numbers than alpha-chain transcripts, which likely reflected higher beta-chain transcript abundance. At surgery, both alpha and beta chains were TCR-sequenced in approximately 210 tumor regions, approximately 64 matched nontumor lung samples and 50 to 60 PBMC samples. TCR alpha and beta repertoires were quantitatively compared across multiple tumor regions, matched nontumor lung and blood in non-small cell lung cancer. In the raw uncorrected reads, each unique combination of TCR and UMI appeared more than ten times on average. TCR repertoire features were related to nonsynonymous mutation counts determined by whole-exome sequencing of tumor tissue.

CDR1 and CDR2 (MNHEY, SVGAGI) derive from the germline V gene. Unmatched junction bases come to 8, with V trimmed by 6 bases and J by 8 bases. From the cysteine up to the phenylalanine, the CDR3 has a length of 14 residues. Only CDR3 DNA remains: 42 bases, in frame from the first base. What the study reported, not specific to this receptor: Additional single-cell paired TCR alpha and beta sequencing was considered necessary to confirm, at a functional level, the hypothesis that regional TCRs recognize regional mutations. Ubiquitous expanded tumor TCRs showed up in blood more often at tumor resection than at routine follow-up.

The time point label, as the study defines it: sample taken at primary tumor resection. Without any cell sorting, TCR sequencing was performed on whole RNA extracted either from tumor and nontumor lung tissue or from cryopreserved PBMC samples. Donors were some 78 patients with early-stage, untreated non-small cell lung cancer from the lung TRACERx cohort. Only patients for whom sufficient RNA was available from at least two tumor regions were selected for TCR sequencing. Material: PBMCs, obtained at surgery. This sequence originates from a female donor with early-stage non-small cell lung cancer. The chain is assembled from TRBV6-5 and TRBJ1-4; 8 bases in the middle match TRBD1. In nucleotides, the sequence is TGTGCCAGCAGCCCGGGACAGGAGAAAGAAAAACTGTTTTTT. It codes for CASSPGQEKEKLFF.